This record looks at one T cell receptor beta chain sequence and its context. The antigen this receptor binds is unknown. Base qualities are missing; no much larger clone stands one base away. Library preparation employed the immunoSEQ multiplex PCR assay. For the multiplex PCR, a mixture combining 60 forward primers for TCR Vbeta segments and 13 reverse primers for TCR Jbeta segments was used. The CDR3 region of rearranged TCR beta genes was amplified from genomic DNA with a multiplex PCR assay. On the Illumina HiSeq System, the amplified TCR beta libraries were sequenced as 87-base-pair reads. In the authors' own workflow: In a later analysis, 70 million to 95 million unique TCR beta chains were counted across the 690 or so repertoires, and around 10 million of these chains were shared by at least two donors. To remove PCR and sequencing errors, raw reads were error-corrected and collapsed into unique sequences using a nearest-neighbor algorithm that merged closely related sequences. To assign V, D and J gene segments, CDR3 sequences were aligned to IMGT reference sequences. Each retained sequence needed at least a six-nucleotide match to both a V gene segment and a J gene segment. Rearrangements were called productive when the CDR3 lacked stop codons and stayed in frame with V and J; all others were non-productive. CDR3 was defined according to IMGT convention as the region running from the second conserved V-encoded cysteine to the conserved J-encoded phenylalanine. The earlier analysis of some 580 of the donors excluded any sequence lacking an unambiguous match to a single V gene segment. An earlier analysis of under 750 of the donors called V segments functional above 56.7% productive rearrangements and segregating when the between-donor standard deviation exceeded 5%. A statistical classification framework was built for diagnosing cytomegalovirus status from the catalog of TCR beta chain sequences. In a later analysis, V and J genes were assigned by comparing TCR nucleotide sequences against IMGT/GENE-DB human TR gene sequences. The TCRdist pipeline was used in a later analysis to assign CDR3 sequences and most-parsimonious VDJ recombination scenarios. In a later analysis, every TCR beta chain was defined by the combination of its CDR3 amino acid sequence and its V-gene family, and reads without a unique V-gene family were dropped. A later analysis removed 550 to 700 highly shared, low-generation-probability nucleotide sequences to deal with suspected cross-contamination and a sequencing artifact. In a later analysis, a clonal expansion index was calculated for each public chain from normalized within-repertoire ranks of inferred template counts. Generation probabilities in a later analysis came from a VDJ recombination model fitted to out-of-frame rearrangements, and those results were checked against IGoR. Hypergeometric tests were used in a later analysis to score TCR-TCR, TCR-HLA and TCR-CMV co-occurrence, with a repertoire-size bias correction applied to the TCR pairs. To estimate false discovery rates, a later analysis permuted the HLA or CMV assignments 20 times. In a later analysis, co-occurring TCRs were grouped with DBSCAN, and TCRdist sequence similarity was added when clustering was performed within HLA-allele-positive subsets. Repertoires with fewer than 30,000 or more than 120,000 public chains, plus five repertoires with anomalous nucleotide sharing, were excluded from co-occurrence clustering. Imported from immuneACCESS, the table was reduced by TCRdb to in-frame sequences with V and J called. These copies leave out some clones; in studies compared against another copy, an unresolved V gene accounts for under half, and the cause of the remainder is not known. V and J calls and clone size come straight from that table; D and trimming were deduced from the DNA. Recorded for this sample are roughly 120,000 clones; 82% of them occurred a single time. The ten biggest clones cover around 1.4% of the sample.

This entry comes from a study of cytomegalovirus exposure and HLA in healthy donors listed by TCRdb under 2017. Background for the entire study: According to an earlier analysis of a few hundred of the donors, roughly 180 million T cells yielded approximately 120 million unique TCR beta sequences and roughly 280 Gb of sequence data. Donor age, sex, ethnicity and CMV serostatus were compiled together with the repertoire data. Roughly five DR-DQ haplotypes were handled as single units for association and clustering because linkage in the cohort was strong. In a later analysis, previously published TCR beta repertoires from 550 to 750 donors were re-analyzed and high-resolution HLA genotyping was added so that TCR occurrence patterns could be studied. The study aimed to test whether cataloging public T cell receptors could reveal signatures of past pathogen exposure. Every repertoire in the discovery cohort had been generated on one and the same sequencing platform. The genetic ancestry cluster associated with self-reported Caucasian donors included about four fifths of the 398 genotyped donors. The number of typed donors differed by locus: 629-630 for A, B, C, DRB1 and DQB1; 500 to 550 for DQA1; 606 for DPA1; and roughly 450 for DPB1. Genome-wide SNP genotypes for about 65% of the 666 donors were used in a later genetic analysis, which treated that subset as a discovery cohort. Using immunosequencing, the study profiled T cell repertoires from fewer than 850 subjects and related those repertoires to cytomegalovirus serostatus. An earlier analysis of approximately 500 of the donors applied high-throughput TCR beta sequencing to assess whether each TCR beta V gene segment acted as functional or pseudogenic. On average, around 240,000 unique TCR beta nucleotide sequences were sequenced per donor among 398 genotyped donors of the cohort, with roughly 19% of those sequences being non-productive. An early release covering more than 500 HLA-typed donors comprised approximately 300 gigabases of sequencing data and approximately 85 million unique TCR sequences. Rather than drawing on any new phenotypic data, the later analysis identified candidate immune exposures from TCR beta sequences and the way those sequences occurred across donors. To predict cytomegalovirus infection status, the study brought together high-throughput TCR immunosequencing, statistical association of individual TCRs with disease status, and machine learning. A separate validation cohort of 100 to 150 different subjects was used in addition to the approximately 640-subject first cohort. Class I and class II HLA loci were covered by the typing at four-digit resolution. General findings and caveats noted by the study authors: V-gene and J-gene trimming of TCR beta chains was associated with a missense DCLRE1C variant in a later genetic analysis, and the association was replicated in an independent cohort. Some IMGT-functional V segments, including TRBV6-2 and TRBV6-3, could not be told apart with the 87-base-pair reads, so those segments were excluded. About 15 rarely observed V segments, including chromosome 9 orphons, were excluded from the earlier analysis of 550 to 700 of the donors because counts were too low. Presence/absence analyses assumed roughly uniform sequencing depth across donors, an assumption that may not hold. In both the original and validation cohorts, the classifier was reported to diagnose cytomegalovirus status with high specificity and sensitivity. The study listed 150 to 200 TCR beta chains as associated with cytomegalovirus. Across donors, most TCR sequences were observed very rarely, whereas some public TCRs were present in many individuals. According to a later analysis, parvovirus B19, influenza, CMV and Epstein-Barr virus appeared linked to several top co-occurrence clusters. Because HLA typing was unavailable for some donors at each locus, only the typed subset was used in association tests. According to a later genetic analysis, donors in an Asian-associated ancestry cluster had fewer N-insertions in productive TCRs than the roughly 670-donor mean. A further reported finding was that TCR beta sequences accurately predicted the HLA-A and HLA-B alleles for most subjects in the first cohort. Only TCR beta chains were sequenced in this cohort, and the absence of alpha or paired-chain data limited detectable features. It was suggested by the authors that the approach could potentially be generalized to other disease states and immunological phenotypes. Three of the identified cytomegalovirus-associated TCR beta chains were confirmed in vitro to be specific for cytomegalovirus antigens. For the cohort, immune exposure information was limited to CMV serostatus. In a later analysis, around 17,000 TCR beta sequences were associated with specific HLA alleles at a false discovery rate of 0.05. A group of highly shared sequence variants was considered likely to be a technical artifact of the sequencing pipeline. When HLA alleles, especially DR and DQ, strongly co-occurred, TCR associations were difficult to assign to individual alleles. Compared with equally common non-associated chains, HLA-associated TCR beta chains in a later analysis were more clonally expanded and had lower generation probabilities. Correlated functional status among segregating V segments might reflect linkage disequilibrium, but an unknown experimental factor could not be ruled out. In a later analysis, the rate of TCR association differed among HLA loci, with DRB1 alleles having the most associated TCRs and HLA-C alleles having the fewest. Broadly in line with IMGT annotations, most TCR beta V segments showed up in productive rearrangements about 87% or about 30% of the time in an earlier analysis of around 600 of the donors. A later analysis found that most CMV-associated TCR beta chains appeared HLA-restricted, with HLA associations seemingly driven largely by CMV exposure.

Trimming at the junction amounts to 3 bases on V and 4 bases on J, and the germline ends lie 13 bases apart. From its cysteine to its phenylalanine, the CDR3 spans 15 amino acids. Just CDR3 DNA is preserved here, 45 bases in frame from base 1. Looking up the germline V gene (reference sequence) yields CDR1 MNHEY and CDR2 SMNVEV. The cohort was made up of 500 to 850 healthy bone marrow donors. At the time of sampling, every cohort member was nominally healthy, though immune exposures that went unrecorded were likely present. The donor was CMV seronegative and was included in the group of several hundred seronegative cohort members. A peripheral blood sample was provided by each donor, and peripheral blood mononuclear cells were used for TCR beta sequencing. Genomic DNA was extracted from the blood cell samples with the Qiagen DNeasy Blood Extraction Kit.

The sequencing input was PBMCs. The V and J segments used are TRBV27 and TRBJ2-1, with TRBD2 perhaps the D gene, on 5 matching bases. This TCR was sampled from a woman under 30 in good health and CMV-seronegative. In nucleotides, the sequence is TGTGCCAGCAGTTTTGTGTTGGGGAGTTACAATGAGCAGTTCTTC. Its protein is CASSFVLGSYNEQFF.